This TCR beta chain was obtained from a study of blood T cells in healthy people across ages (dated by TCRdb to about 2015). Background on the whole study: Template switching captured roughly one uniquely barcoded TCR beta cDNA molecule per two T cells in model experiments. The study measured age-related changes in TCR beta repertoire diversity using deep sequencing normalized with unique cDNA molecular identifiers. The donors were split into four age groups: young (average roughly 15 years), middle-aged (about 40), aged (approximately 59) and long-lived (over 75). To avoid experimental bias, donors of different ages were distributed randomly across sequencing lanes. The study analyzed two additional independent replicas of 1 million unique cDNA reads from the same blood draw for two donors, one aged 18 to 30 and one aged 80 or older.

Library preparation employed 5' RACE. A second 7 to 11 cycle PCR used a sample-barcoded 5' primer and a J-beta primer mix. A unique molecular identifier was introduced onto each TCR beta cDNA molecule by a template-switch 5' adaptor carrying 12 random nucleotides. Each sample yielded at least 3 million CDR3-containing paired-end reads. All of the RNA was converted into first-strand cDNA using the Mint cDNA synthesis kit, with a TRBC-specific oligonucleotide serving as the primer. All cDNA was treated with uracil-DNA glycosylase and then went through a first 18-cycle PCR with the universal primers M1SS and BC2_uni_R. The published analysis was carried out like this. Each sample was normalized by randomly selecting 1 million high-quality reads, each carrying a distinct molecular identifier. Instead of being binned into consensus sequences, reads with shared molecular identifiers were discarded. MiTCR, with a Q25 quality threshold and the strictest error-elimination algorithm, was used for CDR3 identification, clonotype clustering and error correction. Lower-bound total TCR beta diversity was estimated with a nonparametric unseen species model using Euler transformation. TCRdb applied fastp at Q25 and MiXCR to the public reads, then kept only in-frame beta chains. Rows merge per CDR3 protein into single entries with the most common DNA and genes. For this entry, the V and J calls and clone size follow TCRdb and not the study's own pipeline. This sample gives 1.5 million to 2 million distinct CDR3 sequences in total; approximately 39% of them show up just once. Under 25% of the sample comes from the top ten.

About this clonotype itself: There is no known antigen for this receptor. Base qualities are not provided; no much larger clone lies one nucleotide away.

Study-level results and caveats: Estimates of total diversity based on one million sequenced T cells were regarded as lower bounds and as underestimates. Since profiling was done on bulk unsorted PBMCs, naive and antigen-experienced compartments could not be conclusively compared. Donor CMV infection status was unknown, potentially confounding age-related changes in expanded clonotypes. Observed TCR beta diversity correlated strongly with the percentage of naive T cells measured by flow cytometry. Observed TCR beta diversity per million T cells fell roughly linearly with age, and a significant reduction was already apparent by age about 38. Compared with the aged group, the long-lived group had more naive CD4+ T cells, fewer expanded clones and increased TCR diversity, suggesting age selection.

The CDR3 holds 17 amino acids from the cysteine to the phenylalanine. Of the read, only the CDR3 DNA is kept; its 51 bases are in frame from base 1. The germline V end is reduced by 4 bases and the J end by 2 bases; junction bases left unmatched: 9. CDR1 and CDR2 are drawn from the germline V gene: SGHTA, FQGNSA. Donors were 40 or so systemically healthy Caucasian individuals from Russia aged roughly 6 to 90 years. Roughly 9 milliliters of peripheral blood were drawn from each donor into EDTA-treated Vacutainer tubes. Ficoll-Paque density-gradient centrifugation was used to isolate PBMCs, with at least 7 million per sample. Total RNA, at least 5.5 micrograms per sample, was extracted from PBMCs with Trizol reagent. For every donor, an aliquot of PBMCs went through flow cytometry to measure the percentages of naive CD45RAhigh/CD27high T cells.

The sequence was obtained from a human donor in good health. Sequencing was done on a sample of blood. Rearrangement joined TRBV7-2 to TRBJ2-5; a stretch of 11 junction bases matches TRBD2. The DNA sequence follows: TGTGCCAGCAGCTCCCTCAGACTAGCGGGGTTACAAGAGACCCAGTACTTC. It specifies CASSSLRLAGLQETQYF.